The next 24 T cell receptor beta chains were all read from a single sample in a study of CD8 T cells in Susac syndrome. Random-hexamer reverse transcription was applied to roughly 0.5 to 1 ug RNA. TCRdb reprocessed the immunoSEQ multiplex PCR reads via MiXCR and lists one record per CDR3 protein. The sample yields 160,000 or so distinct CDR3 sequences, around 94% seen once. Input material: CD4+ T cells from PBMCs. These receptors were collected from a human donor with multiple sclerosis.

The V and J genes are TRBV20-1 and TRBJ1-1; D is ambiguous. The CDR3 extends over 13 amino acids. The V end lost 0 bases, the J end lost 0 bases, and 5 bases lay between the germline ends. Germline V gives CDR1 DFQATT, CDR2 SNEGSKA (reference sequence). The CDR3 reads CSARENMNTEAFF. The CDR3 bases are TGCAGTGCTAGAGAAAACATGAACACTGAAGCTTTCTTT.

The rearrangement joins TRBV28 to TRBJ1-5; D is undetermined. This CDR3 spans 12 amino acids. The V end lost 5 bases, the J end lost 8 bases, and 10 bases lay between the germline ends. Per germline, CDR1 MDHEN and CDR2 SYDVKM. The CDR3: CASSGTGEPQHF. In DNA, the CDR3 is TGTGCCAGCAGTGGTACGGGTGAGCCCCAGCATTTT.

DNA of the CDR3: TGTGCCAGCTCACCAGGGACAGGGAGTGGTCACACTGAAGCTTTCTTT. It codes for CASSPGTGSGHTEAFF. The rearrangement uses TRBV18 and TRBJ1-1, with TRBD1 matching 9 bases. The CDR3 is made up of 16 amino acids. After removal of 2 bases from V and 3 bases from J, the junction contained 7 bases not matched to a gene. Germline V gives CDR1 KGHSH, CDR2 LQKENI.

The rearrangement uses TRBV5-6 and TRBJ1-1; 11 bases map to TRBD1. The ends lost 5 bases at V and 5 bases at J; junction bases unmatched: 5. Germline values: CDR1 SGHDT, CDR2 YYEEEE. There are 14 residues in the CDR3. CDR3 region: CASRGQGAGTEAFF. The CDR3 DNA reads TGTGCCAGCAGAGGACAGGGGGCGGGAACTGAAGCTTTCTTT.

The chain joins TRBV27 to TRBJ2-5; 8 bases map to TRBD2. Germline CDR1 is MNHEY and CDR2 is SMNVEV (reference sequence). This CDR3 spans 13 amino acids. V lost 5 bases and J lost 2; bases outside the gene matches: 1. The CDR3, as DNA: TGTGCCAGCAGTCGGGGGGGGCAAGAGACCCAGTACTTC. Translating it yields CASSRGGQETQYF.

This chain links TRBV2 with TRBJ1-4, with 12 bases identical to TRBD1. The CDR3 is made up of 16 amino acids. Germline values: CDR1 SNHLY, CDR2 FYNNEI. With V trimmed by 6 bases and J by 8 bases, 10 bases remained unmatched. The CDR3 coding sequence is TGTGCCAGCAGGCCGGGACAGGGGGCGACGGAGGAAAAACTGTTTTTT. As protein: CASRPGQGATEEKLFF.

The chain joins TRBV7-9 to TRBJ1-2; the D gene is possibly TRBD1 (6 bases). This CDR3 has 14 residues. Between the trimmed V and J ends, which lost 5 bases and 2 bases, there was a span of 12 bases. Germline lookup yields CDR1 SEHNR and CDR2 FQNEAQ (reference sequence). The CDR3 reads CASSKRTENYGYTF. DNA for the CDR3: TGTGCCAGCAGCAAACGGACAGAGAACTATGGCTACACCTTC.

The CDR3 protein is CASSETGGNEQFF. Here the CDR3 DNA reads TGTGCCAGCAGCGAAACGGGAGGCAATGAGCAGTTCTTC. The V gene is TRBV9, the J gene TRBJ2-1, with TRBD2 matching over 7 bases. The CDR3 length is 13 residues. Germline assignment: CDR1 SGDLS and CDR2 YYNGEE. The V and J ends lost 3 bases and 6 bases, in that order; junction bases with no gene match: 3.

This chain joins TRBV9 and TRBJ2-3; 14 bases fit TRBD2. Germline CDR1 and CDR2: SGDLS and YYNGEE. The V gene end was trimmed by 0 bases and the J gene end by 6 bases; junction bases not matched to a gene: 12. The CDR3 loop spans 19 amino acids. For the CDR3, the DNA is TGTGCCAGCAGCGTAGCCCCCTTGACTAGCGGGAGGGCCAAGGATACGCAGTATTTT. This sequence encodes CASSVAPLTSGRAKDTQYF.

The rearrangement joins TRBV12-3 or TRBV12-4 to TRBJ2-2; TRBD1 or TRBD2 may be the D gene (5 bases each). The CDR3 has 16 amino acids. The V end lost 2 bases, the J end lost 3 bases, and 13 bases lay between the germline ends. Here the CDR3 reads CASSLRDRFYTGELFF. The CDR3 coding sequence is TGTGCCAGCAGTTTACGGGACCGATTCTACACCGGGGAGCTGTTTTTT.

This clonotype was seen once. V gene TRBV18 combines with J gene TRBJ2-1; perhaps TRBD2 as D (7 bases). V was clipped by 3 bases and J by 3 bases, with 18 bases between them. Germline CDR1 KGHSH, CDR2 LQKENI. This CDR3 is built from 17 residues. CDR3 sequence reads: CASSPGQGRGGYNEQFF. The CDR3, as DNA: TGTGCCAGCTCACCTGGCCAGGGGAGGGGCGGCTACAATGAGCAGTTCTTC. Looking up the rest from reference TRBV18 and TRBJ2-1 gives the full variable domain: NAGVMQNPRHLVRRRGQEARLRCSPMKGHSHVYWYRQLPEEGLKFMVYLQKENIIDESGMPKERFSAEFPKEGPSILRIQQVVRGDSAAYFCASSPGQGRGGYNEQFFGPGTRLTVL.

Concerning this clonotype: At one end the junction does not follow the germline gene, possibly because of a read error. The chain uses TRBV7-9 and TRBJ1-2; D remains ambiguous. The germline V gene has CDR1 SEHNR and CDR2 FQNEAQ (reference sequence). The CDR3 covers 13 residues. CDR3 sequence: CASRLESNYGYTF. The DNA of the CDR3 is TGTGCCAGCAGGTTAGAATCCAACTATGGCTACACCTTC.

This clonotype occurred once. This rearrangement joins TRBV7-2 to TRBJ2-3, with 9 bases aligning to TRBD2. The ends lost 5 bases at V and 3 bases at J; junction bases unmatched: 12. Looked up from germline, CDR1 is SGHTA and CDR2 is FQGNSA. This CDR3 is 17 amino acids long. CDR3 in DNA: TGTGCCAGCAGCCACCGCTATAGCGGGAGATTGACAGATACGCAGTATTTT. Protein sequence: CASSHRYSGRLTDTQYF.

V is TRBV24-1 and J is TRBJ2-1; 12 nucleotides line up with TRBD2. The V gene end was trimmed by 3 bases and the J gene end by 4 bases; junction bases not matched to a gene: 0. From germline, CDR1 is KGHDR and CDR2 SFDVKD. The length of the CDR3 is 15 residues. In DNA form, the CDR3 reads TGTGCCACCAGTGATGGACTAGCGGGGTACAATGAGCAGTTCTTC. Protein: CATSDGLAGYNEQFF.

This chain links TRBV30 with TRBJ2-7; TRBD2 matches 9 bases. Germline V gives CDR1 GTSNPN, CDR2 SVGIG (reference sequence). The CDR3 has 14 residues. V was clipped by 3 bases and J by 6 bases; unmatched bases: 9. CDR3 DNA sequence: TGTGCCTGGAGGGTTGCGGGAGGGCCGAGCGAGCAGTACTTC. Translation gives CAWRVAGGPSEQYF.

The chain is built from TRBV4-3 and TRBJ2-1, with D possibly TRBD1 on 6 matching bases. CDR3 size: 17 residues. Germline V gene lookup returns CDR1 LGHNA and CDR2 YSLEER. V was cut by 4 bases and J by 6 bases, with 22 bases left in between. The CDR3 coding sequence is TGCGCCAGCAGCCCCGCATCGGCGGGCGCCAGGGGCAATGAGCAGTTCTTC. Amino acids: CASSPASAGARGNEQFF.

This clonotype occurred once. V usage is TRBV7-9 and J usage is TRBJ2-7; tentatively, D is TRBD2 (5 bases). V was cut by 6 bases and J by 4 bases, with 13 bases left in between. Germline V gene sequence: CDR1 SEHNR, CDR2 FQNEAQ (reference sequence). The CDR3 is 13 amino acids. CDR3 DNA: TGTGCCAGCAGGTCAGGACTCCGATACGAGCAGTACTTC. This sequence encodes CASRSGLRYEQYF.

This clonotype has only one observation. V gene TRBV10-3 combines with J gene TRBJ1-2; D possibly corresponds to TRBD1 (6 bases). The CDR3 spans 11 residues. V shed 6 bases and J shed 10 bases, with 12 bases lying between them. The V gene's germline CDR1 is ENHRY and CDR2 SYGVKD. CDR3: CAIRTTGPYTF. DNA of the CDR3: TGTGCCATCAGGACGACAGGTCCCTACACCTTC.

The chain combines TRBV5-4 with TRBJ2-7; 7 nucleotides agree with TRBD1. Germline V lookup: CDR1 SGHNT, CDR2 YYREEE (reference sequence). This CDR3 comprises 14 residues. The junction had 4 bases not matched to a gene; V was cut back by 4 bases and J by 0 bases. The CDR3 DNA is TGTGCCAGCAGCCGACAGGGCGACTCCTACGAGCAGTACTTC. It encodes CASSRQGDSYEQYF.

This clonotype is a singleton in its sample. The chain uses TRBV7-2 and TRBJ2-2; tentative D call: TRBD1 (5 bases). The CDR3 is 13 residues long. The V and J ends lost 4 bases and 11 bases respectively, with 14 bases between them. Germline assignment: CDR1 SGHTA and CDR2 FQGNSA. The CDR3 here is CASSSLGVSELFF. DNA for the CDR3: TGTGCCAGCAGCTCTTTAGGGGTATCTGAGCTGTTTTTT.

The chain links TRBV30 to TRBJ1-2; a weak D match, TRBD1 (5 bases). The CDR3 has 11 amino acids. Per germline, CDR1 GTSNPN and CDR2 SVGIG (reference sequence). Trimming took 4 bases from V and 12 from J, leaving 15 bases between them. CDR3 protein: CAWMFEGRHTF. The CDR3 DNA reads as TGTGCCTGGATGTTTGAGGGGCGCCACACCTTC.

This chain links TRBV5-1 with TRBJ2-5; 8 bases agree with TRBD2. The CDR3 sequence is 14 residues long. V lost 3 bases to trimming and J lost 5 bases; unmatched junction nucleotides: 6. Germline V gene data show CDR1 as SGHRS and CDR2 as YFSETQ. The CDR3 DNA reads TGCGCCAGCAGCTACTCAGCGGGAGAGGAGACCCAGTACTTC. This translates into CASSYSAGEETQYF.

The chain has TRBV11-1 and TRBJ2-7; 10 nucleotides agree with TRBD2. The J segment lost 2 bases and the V segment lost 5 bases, leaving 6 bases of the junction unmatched. The CDR3 sequence is 15 residues long. Germline CDR1 is SGHAT and CDR2 is FQDESV (reference sequence). As DNA, the CDR3 is TGTGCCAGCAGCCCCTCTAGCGGGAGTACCTACGAGCAGTACTTC. Amino acid sequence: CASSPSSGSTYEQYF.

The chain couples TRBV30 to TRBJ2-5, with D perhaps being TRBD1 or TRBD2 (7 bases each). CDR1 GTSNPN and CDR2 SVGIG come from the germline V gene (reference sequence). This CDR3 is 14 amino acids long. Trimming removed 2 bases at V and 5 bases at J, with 15 bases between. Here the CDR3 DNA reads TGTGCCTGGAGTTGGCCAGGGGGAGGGGAGACCCAGTACTTC. Translating gives CAWSWPGGGETQYF.